These 21 T cell receptor beta chains originate from one sample sequenced in a study of post-analysis software for immune sequencing data. Study observations and caveats: Elevated frequency relative to controls characterized roughly 5 TRBV segments in patients, TRBV5-6, TRBV5-1 and TRBV20-1 among them.

These receptors have no known antigen. Researchers reported that TCR beta cDNA libraries carried unique molecular identifiers. TCRdb recomputed calls from the PCR reads with MiXCR, one row per CDR3 protein. The sample has 650,000 to 900,000 distinct CDR3 sequences, around 46% seen once; the top ten hold roughly 4.9%. Material for sequencing was blood. These receptors came from a girl between 10 and 17 years old with multiple sclerosis.

This clonotype was seen more than once but under ten times. This chain joins TRBV29-1 and TRBJ2-1; TRBD2 aligns across 11 bases. This CDR3 region has 15 residues. V lost 4 bases to trimming and J lost 1 base; unmatched junction nucleotides: 3. Per germline, CDR1 SQVTM and CDR2 ANQGSEA. This CDR3 reads CSVAASGRSYNEQFF. The CDR3 nucleotides read TGCAGCGTTGCCGCTAGCGGGAGGTCCTACAATGAGCAGTTCTTC.

V gene TRBV7-9 combines with J gene TRBJ2-1; the D call may be TRBD1 or TRBD2 (5 bases each). This CDR3 is built from 15 residues. From germline, CDR1 is SEHNR and CDR2 FQNEAQ (reference sequence). Trimming stripped 2 bases from V and 2 bases from J, with 10 bases between. In DNA form, the CDR3 reads TGTGCCAGCAGCTTAAGGGACGCCGCCTACAATGAGCAGTTCTTC. This translates into CASSLRDAAYNEQFF. The full variable domain, completed using reference TRBV7-9 and TRBJ2-1, is DTGVSQNPRHKITKRGQNVTFRCDPISEHNRLYWYRQTLGQGPEFLTYFQNEAQLEKSRLLSDRFSAERPKGSFSTLEIQRTEQGDSAMYLCASSLRDAAYNEQFFGPGTRLTVL.

This sequence joins TRBV6-6 and TRBJ2-3, with TRBD2 identical over 8 bases. Germline V gene sequence: CDR1 MNHNY, CDR2 SVGAGI (reference sequence). V lost 10 bases, J lost 6 bases, and 12 bases stayed unmatched. The CDR3 has 14 residues. The CDR3 spells CATGAGGSGDTQYF. The CDR3 DNA sequence: TGTGCCACCGGGGCGGGAGGATCGGGGGATACGCAGTATTTT.

The chain uses TRBV24-1 and TRBJ2-3; 13 bases line up with TRBD2. V trimming: 9 bases; J trimming: 0 bases; junction bases outside the gene matches: 8. Germline assignment: CDR1 KGHDR and CDR2 SFDVKD. There are 17 residues in the CDR3. The CDR3 loop is CATGGGTSGTSTDTQYF. CDR3 nucleotides: TGTGCCACCGGAGGAGGGACTAGCGGGACCAGCACAGATACGCAGTATTTT.

This clonotype was seen only a few times. The CDR3 coding sequence is TGTGCCAGCAGCTCAGCTACTAGCGGGAGGACAGATACGCAGTATTTT. The encoded protein is CASSSATSGRTDTQYF. The V and J genes are TRBV13 and TRBJ2-3; 12 bases match TRBD2. This CDR3 has 16 amino acids. The germline V gene encodes CDR1 PRHDT and CDR2 FYEKMQ (reference sequence). With 4 bases clipped from V and 3 bases from J, the junction kept 5 bases outside the gene matches.

The rearrangement links TRBV7-6 to TRBJ2-3, with TRBD2 matching 10 bases. The CDR3 has 15 residues. V trimming: 3 bases; J trimming: 6 bases; junction bases outside the gene matches: 6. The germline V gene encodes CDR1 SGHVS and CDR2 FNYEAQ. In DNA, the CDR3 is TGTGCCAGCAGCTTGCTAGCGGGAGATGGGGATACGCAGTATTTT. It is translated as CASSLLAGDGDTQYF. The variable domain in full, with the rest retrieved from reference TRBV7-6 and TRBJ2-3, is GAGVSQSPRYKVTKRGQDVALRCDPISGHVSLYWYRQALGQGPEFLTYFNYEAQQDKSGLPNDRFSAERPEGSISTLTIQRTEQRDSAMYRCASSLLAGDGDTQYFGPGTRLTVL.

The chain uses TRBV5-1 and TRBJ2-1; 8 bases map to TRBD2. This CDR3 is built from 17 residues. Germline CDR1 is SGHRS and CDR2 is YFSETQ. J lost 0 bases, V lost 4 bases, and 9 bases had no gene match. The CDR3 DNA is TGCGCCAGCAGCCCTGGGAGAGCGGGAGCCTCCTACAATGAGCAGTTCTTC. This sequence encodes CASSPGRAGASYNEQFF. The full variable domain, its missing parts supplied by reference TRBV5-1 and TRBJ2-1, is KAGVTQTPRYLIKTRGQQVTLSCSPISGHRSVSWYQQTPGQGLQFLFEYFSETQRNKGNFPGRFSGRQFSNSRSEMNVSTLELGDSALYLCASSPGRAGASYNEQFFGPGTRLTVL.

CDR3 sequence reads: CASSQNPASNTEAFF. CDR3 coding DNA: TGTGCCAGCAGCCAAAATCCGGCGTCGAACACTGAAGCTTTCTTT. V usage is TRBV3-1 and J usage is TRBJ1-1; no firm D call. The V and J ends lost 2 bases and 1 base respectively, with 11 bases between them. CDR1 LGHDT and CDR2 YNNKEL come from the germline V gene (reference sequence). The CDR3 has 15 residues.

Turning to this clonotype: Germline and junction disagree at one end, which may indicate a read error. CDR3 in DNA: TGCAGCGTTGAAGGGGATGCAAACAGGGTTAGCGACTACGGCTACACCTTC. Its protein product is CSVEGDANRVSDYGYTF. The V gene is TRBV29-1, the J gene TRBJ1-2; TRBD1 is a possible D gene (6 bases). The CDR3 is 17 amino acids. Per germline, CDR1 SQVTM and CDR2 ANQGSEA. The full variable domain, rest sourced from reference TRBV29-1 and TRBJ1-2, is SAVISQKPSRDICQRGTSLTIQCQVDSQVTMMFWYRQQPGQSLTLIATANQGSEATYESGFVIDKFPISRPNLTFSTLTVSNMSPEDSSIYLCSVEGDANRVSDYGYTFGSGTRLTVV.

This clonotype was detected only a few times. This chain uses TRBV6-5 with TRBJ1-5, with TRBD1 as a possible D gene (5 bases). The CDR3 has 16 amino acids. The germline gives CDR1 MNHEY, CDR2 SVGAGI. V shed 2 bases and J shed 7 bases, with 18 bases lying between them. DNA for the CDR3: TGTGCCAGCAGTTACCGGTCAGCTCTGGGGGGGCAGCCCCAGCATTTT. Protein product: CASSYRSALGGQPQHF.

This clonotype has a handful of counts. V gene TRBV7-2 combines with J gene TRBJ2-7, with TRBD2 identical over 7 bases. The assigned J gene may be wrong: the sequence end matches TRBJ2-5 better. Germline-derived CDR1 and CDR2 are SGHTA and FQGNSA. This CDR3 spans 15 amino acids. CDR3 DNA sequence: TGTGCCAGCAGCCTGGGCGGGAGTCCCCAAGAGACCCAGTACTTC. This translates into CASSLGGSPQETQYF.

The chain carries TRBV20-1 and TRBJ2-7; D remains ambiguous. Looked up from germline, CDR1 is DFQATT and CDR2 is SNEGSKA (reference sequence). V lost 3 bases, J lost 4 bases, and 19 bases lay in between. CDR3 length: 15 residues. The CDR3 is CSASSLTDARYEQYF. DNA of the CDR3: TGCAGTGCTAGCTCCCTCACAGATGCGCGGTACGAGCAGTACTTC.

The table lists this clonotype with a few counts. The chain has TRBV12-3 or TRBV12-4 and TRBJ2-1, with 10 bases aligning to TRBD2. V lost 3 bases, J lost 0 bases, and 2 bases stayed unmatched. This CDR3 has 16 amino acids. CDR3 residues: CASSFSGRSSYNEQFF. In DNA, the CDR3 is TGTGCCAGCAGTTTTAGCGGGAGGAGCTCCTACAATGAGCAGTTCTTC.

This clonotype has only a few counts. V and J are TRBV4-1 and TRBJ2-7; 9 bases fit TRBD2. Unmatched junction bases numbered 11, after V lost 1 base and J lost 4 bases. Germline-derived CDR1 and CDR2 are MGHRA and YSYEKL. This CDR3 region has 17 residues. The CDR3 loop is CASSQVTGLAMEYEQYF. Written as DNA, the CDR3 is TGCGCCAGCAGCCAAGTAACAGGACTAGCGATGGAGTACGAGCAGTACTTC.

The gene calls are TRBV4-1 and TRBJ2-5; TRBD2 aligns across 10 bases. The trim removed 0 bases at V and 4 bases at J, leaving 14 bases unmatched. Per germline, CDR1 MGHRA and CDR2 YSYEKL. The CDR3 is 19 amino acids. CDR3 amino acids: CASSQETDLAGAILETQYF. In DNA, the CDR3 is TGCGCCAGCAGCCAAGAAACGGATCTAGCGGGAGCCATCCTAGAGACCCAGTACTTC.

This clonotype was counted a few times. The rearrangement uses TRBV20-1 and TRBJ2-7; TRBD2 matches 7 bases. V lost 0 bases to trimming and J lost 1 base; unmatched junction nucleotides: 9. Germline V CDR1 and CDR2: DFQATT, SNEGSKA (reference sequence). The CDR3 is made up of 16 amino acids. CDR3 nucleotides: TGCAGTGCTAGAGATAGGAGCGGGACCTCTTCCTACGAGCAGTACTTC. Translating it yields CSARDRSGTSSYEQYF.

This clonotype was observed a handful of times. V is TRBV28 and J is TRBJ1-1; D gene uncertain. CDR3 length equals 13 residues. The V gene lost 5 bases and the J gene lost 1 base, with 8 bases spanning the gap. Per the germline V gene, CDR1 is MDHEN and CDR2 is SYDVKM. The CDR3 region has the DNA TGTGCCAGCAGTCGTTCGGGGAACACTGAAGCTTTCTTT. Protein: CASSRSGNTEAFF.

The chain links TRBV30 to TRBJ1-4; D remains ambiguous. CDR1 and CDR2 (germline): GTSNPN, SVGIG (reference sequence). This CDR3 contains 14 residues. Trimming stripped 3 bases from V and 1 base from J, with 9 bases between. CDR3 in amino acids: CAWSDGITNEKLFF. DNA of the CDR3: TGTGCCTGGAGCGACGGAATAACTAATGAAAAACTGTTTTTT.

CDR3 coding DNA: TGTGCCAGCAGCTCTGACAGGGGGCAGAACTATGGCTACACCTTC. Encoded protein: CASSSDRGQNYGYTF. The J gene is TRBJ1-2, the V gene TRBV7-8; 10 nucleotides line up with TRBD1. CDR1 SGHVS and CDR2 FQNEAQ come from the germline V gene. The CDR3 is made up of 15 amino acids. J gave up 2 bases and V 4 bases, and 4 bases lay outside the gene matches.

The rearrangement uses TRBV20-1 and TRBJ2-1; 9 positions agree with TRBD2. Germline V gives CDR1 DFQATT, CDR2 SNEGSKA (reference sequence). J was trimmed by 2 bases and V by 3 bases; bases with no gene match: 5. This CDR3 spans 15 amino acids. The CDR3 bases are TGCAGTGCTAGTTCTAGCGGGATCGCCTACAATGAGCAGTTCTTC. Translation gives CSASSSGIAYNEQFF.

The V and J genes are TRBV30 and TRBJ2-1; 11 nucleotides line up with TRBD2. The CDR3 spans 15 residues. The V gene end was trimmed by 3 bases and the J gene end by 8 bases; junction bases not matched to a gene: 9. Looked up from germline, CDR1 is GTSNPN and CDR2 is SVGIG (reference sequence). DNA for the CDR3: TGTGCCTGGAGCAGGGGACTAGCGGATATTGATGAGCAGTTCTTC. Amino acids: CAWSRGLADIDEQFF.